A selection of T cell receptor beta chains follows, all from one sample in a study of cytomegalovirus exposure and HLA in healthy donors. Here immunoSEQ multiplex PCR was the method, and the copy in TCRdb shows in-frame clones only, minus some. The sample has about 140,000 clones; about three fifths are singletons. Sequencing was done on a sample of PBMCs. The receptors come from a male donor in good health and CMV-seronegative. CDR3s include the opening cysteine and the closing phenylalanine or tryptophan. D genes are given only for firm matches. Clone size is not always given. Where it is, it says once, few, many or a class for expanded clones.

clone_size: .
d_call: .
v_call: TRBV2
j_call: TRBJ1-1
cdr3_aa: CASGQGFKDTEAFF

clone_size: .
d_call: .
v_call: TRBV7-9
j_call: TRBJ1-5
cdr3_aa: CASSPPGDGNQPQHF

clone_size: few
d_call: .
v_call: TRBV19
j_call: TRBJ2-7
cdr3_aa: CASSGNYEQYF

clone_size: .
d_call: TRBD1
v_call: TRBV6-5
j_call: TRBJ2-5
cdr3_aa: CASSYSTGGETQYF

clone_size: few
d_call: .
v_call: TRBV2
j_call: TRBJ2-1
cdr3_aa: CASSALGAPDEQFF

clone_size: .
d_call: TRBD1
v_call: TRBV5-4
j_call: TRBJ1-1
cdr3_aa: CASSLGGGGRISEAFF

clone_size: few
d_call: .
v_call: TRBV27
j_call: TRBJ1-5
cdr3_aa: CASSLSRARGSNQPQHF

clone_size: .
d_call: .
v_call: TRBV6-5
j_call: TRBJ2-1
cdr3_aa: CASSSGTQSYNEQFF

clone_size: .
d_call: .
v_call: TRBV28
j_call: TRBJ1-1
cdr3_aa: CAGTDSMNTEAFF

clone_size: .
d_call: TRBD1
v_call: TRBV5-4
j_call: TRBJ1-1
cdr3_aa: CASSLGQGQNTEAFF

clone_size: .
d_call: TRBD2
v_call: TRBV9
j_call: TRBJ2-3
cdr3_aa: CASSVGAGAGVSTDTQYF